These 15 T cell receptor beta chains came from one sample sequenced in a study of shared clonotypes between healthy human individuals. Selected positively for CCR7 and CD45RO-negative, naive CD8 cells excluded terminally differentiated effector memory CD45RA+ cells. Sequenced by immunoSEQ multiplex PCR; TCRdb stores in-frame clones only, minus some. The sample records roughly 590,000 clones, roughly 95% being singletons. Sequenced: naive CD8+ T cells sorted from blood. The receptor set was obtained from a young woman in good health.

The chain uses TRBV4-1 and TRBJ2-7, with 10 bases aligning to TRBD2. Trimming at V came to 4 bases and at J to 7 bases, leaving 10 bases not matched to a gene. Germline CDR1 and CDR2: MGHRA and YSYEKL. The CDR3 totals 15 residues. CDR3 amino acids: CASSLLLAGVSEQYF. For the CDR3, the DNA is TGCGCCAGCAGCCTCCTGCTAGCGGGAGTTTCGGAGCAGTACTTC.

This clone was detected only once. The chain recombines TRBV6-6 with TRBJ2-5, with D maybe TRBD2 (6 bases). The J call may be mistaken, given a closer DNA end match to TRBJ2-7. The CDR3 contains 15 residues. Germline assignment: CDR1 MNHNY and CDR2 SVGAGI (reference sequence). The CDR3 DNA sequence: TGTGCCAGCAGTTACTCGGGGGGAGGTGGCTACGAGCAGTACTTC. The encoded protein is CASSYSGGGGYEQYF.

This chain uses TRBV5-1 with TRBJ2-7; D might be TRBD1 (6 bases). The germline V and J ends were trimmed by 1 base and 6 bases, with 14 bases remaining between them. CDR1 and CDR2 from the germline V gene are SGHRS and YFSETQ. CDR3 size: 14 residues. The CDR3 nucleotides read TGCGCCAGCAGCTTGACAGGGATGTCTCGCGAGCAGTACTTC. Translated, it gives CASSLTGMSREQYF.

V gene TRBV4-1 combines with J gene TRBJ1-2; D remains ambiguous. The CDR3 loop spans 15 amino acids. Trimming removed 0 bases from V and 4 bases from J, with 12 bases in between. Germline V gene data show CDR1 as MGHRA and CDR2 as YSYEKL. The CDR3, as DNA: TGCGCCAGCAGCCAAGATAGGAGTGGACTCTATGGCTACACCTTC. Its protein product is CASSQDRSGLYGYTF.

As for this clone: Other nucleotide sequences in the sample specify the same CDR3. V gene TRBV19 combines with J gene TRBJ1-3; D not resolved. The CDR3 sequence is 15 residues long. Germline V gives CDR1 LNHDA, CDR2 SQIVND (reference sequence). V shed 1 base and J shed 0 bases, with 7 bases lying between them. CDR3 sequence (DNA): TGTGCCAGTAGTATAGGGTGGAGCTCTGGAAACACCATATATTTT. Protein: CASSIGWSSGNTIYF.

The rearrangement joins TRBV28 to TRBJ1-2; weak D call: TRBD1 (5 bases). The germline V gene has CDR1 MDHEN and CDR2 SYDVKM. The CDR3 covers 15 residues. V lost 4 bases to trimming and J lost 7 bases, with 19 bases between them. CDR3 amino acids: CASSYRTGLWPGYTF. The DNA of the CDR3 is TGTGCCAGCAGTTACAGGACGGGGCTATGGCCTGGCTACACCTTC.

This clone showed up just once. The chain carries TRBV29-1 and TRBJ2-7, with TRBD1 matching 7 bases. CDR3 length equals 13 residues. Germline loops: CDR1 SQVTM, CDR2 ANQGSEA. With 3 bases clipped from V and 0 bases from J, the junction kept 2 bases outside the gene matches. The CDR3, as DNA: TGCAGCGTTGAGGGACAGCACTCCTACGAGCAGTACTTC. This sequence encodes CSVEGQHSYEQYF.

V and J are TRBV29-1 and TRBJ2-1, with D maybe TRBD1 (6 bases). V was shortened by 6 bases and J by 6 bases, with 15 bases between the two germline ends. This CDR3 is built from 13 residues. Germline-derived CDR1 and CDR2 are SQVTM and ANQGSEA. The CDR3 nucleotides are TGCAGCGTGGGGGCTCCCCTGGGCAATGAGCAGTTCTTC. Translated: CSVGAPLGNEQFF.

J is TRBJ1-1 and V is TRBV30; TRBD1 matches at 12 bases. This CDR3 contains 17 residues. Germline assignment: CDR1 GTSNPN and CDR2 SVGIG (reference sequence). V dropped 0 bases and J dropped 6; count of bases not matched to a gene: 11. The CDR3 sequence is CAWSVLGQGAEIAEAFF. CDR3 nucleotide sequence: TGTGCCTGGAGTGTACTGGGACAGGGGGCCGAGATCGCTGAAGCTTTCTTT.

The chain is built from TRBV9 and TRBJ1-2, with D tentatively TRBD1 (5 bases). This CDR3 is built from 15 residues. V was trimmed by 0 bases and J by 1 base, leaving 10 bases between them. Germline-derived CDR1 and CDR2 are SGDLS and YYNGEE. CDR3 DNA: TGTGCCAGCAGCGTAGTGGCAGGGAATAACTATGGCTACACCTTC. This encodes CASSVVAGNNYGYTF.

This chain uses TRBV7-9 with TRBJ2-1, with 11 nucleotides matching TRBD1. The CDR3 totals 17 residues. Germline CDR1 is SEHNR and CDR2 is FQNEAQ (reference sequence). With V trimmed by 5 bases and J by 6 bases, 12 bases remained unmatched. CDR3 loop: CASSQAPWGQGVNEQFF. The CDR3 nucleotides read TGTGCCAGCAGCCAAGCCCCATGGGGACAGGGGGTCAATGAGCAGTTCTTC.

V and J are TRBV7-6 and TRBJ2-5; D possibly corresponds to TRBD1 (5 bases). The V gene lost 5 bases and the J gene lost 5 bases, with 6 bases spanning the gap. The CDR3 extends over 11 amino acids. The germline V gene has CDR1 SGHVS and CDR2 FNYEAQ. Here the CDR3 reads CASSPGETQYF. The CDR3 DNA is TGTGCCAGCAGCCCAGGGGAGACCCAGTACTTC.

V usage is TRBV28 and J usage is TRBJ1-5; 8 nucleotides line up with TRBD1. CDR1 MDHEN and CDR2 SYDVKM come from the germline V gene. The V segment lost 3 bases and the J segment 5 bases; nucleotides outside the gene matches: 6. The CDR3 loop spans 15 amino acids. The DNA of the CDR3 is TGTGCCAGCAGTTTCCCGGTGACAGGGGATCAGCCCCAGCATTTT. Its translation is CASSFPVTGDQPQHF.

The rearrangement links TRBV7-9 to TRBJ2-1; 13 bases are a match to TRBD2. Germline values: CDR1 SEHNR, CDR2 FQNEAQ (reference sequence). The CDR3 extends over 17 amino acids. The J segment lost 1 base and the V segment lost 4 bases, leaving 4 bases of the junction unmatched. The CDR3 loop is CASSSTGLAGSYNEQFF. CDR3 DNA: TGTGCCAGCAGCTCCACGGGACTAGCGGGGTCCTACAATGAGCAGTTCTTC.

The chain has TRBV27 and TRBJ2-2; 10 bases are shared with TRBD2. The germline V gene has CDR1 MNHEY and CDR2 SMNVEV (reference sequence). Trimming cost V 5 bases and J 7 bases; bases outside gene matches: 4. This CDR3 spans 14 amino acids. The chain's CDR3 is CASSVGLAIGELFF. As DNA, the CDR3 is TGTGCCAGCAGTGTGGGACTAGCGATCGGGGAGCTGTTTTTT.